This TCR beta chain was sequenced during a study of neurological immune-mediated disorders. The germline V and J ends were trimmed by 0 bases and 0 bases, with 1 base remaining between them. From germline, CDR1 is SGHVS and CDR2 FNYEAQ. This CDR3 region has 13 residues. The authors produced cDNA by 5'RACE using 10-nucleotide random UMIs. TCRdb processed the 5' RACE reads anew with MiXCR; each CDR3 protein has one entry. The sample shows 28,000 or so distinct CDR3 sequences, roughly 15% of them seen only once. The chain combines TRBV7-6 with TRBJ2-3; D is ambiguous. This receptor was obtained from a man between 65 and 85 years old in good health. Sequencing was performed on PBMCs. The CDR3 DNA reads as TGTGCCAGCAGCTTAGCTAGCACAGATACGCAGTATTTT. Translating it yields CASSLASTDTQYF.